These T cell receptor beta chains were read from a single sample in a study of CD8 T cells in ankylosing spondylitis. TCRdb fed the 5' RACE reads into MiXCR, producing one record per CDR3 protein. The repertoire has around 340,000 distinct CDR3 sequences, approximately 22% of them found once; the top ten carry about an eighth. The sample taken for sequencing was blood, either unsorted or a sorted T cell fraction (not recorded which). These receptor sequences come from a male donor with ankylosing spondylitis or in good health (not recorded which). Both conserved end residues are part of each CDR3. A D gene is named only where the DNA matches it firmly. Clone sizes are given selectively: once, few, many, or a class where the clone is expanded.

cdr3_nt: TGCAGTGCCACTACGGGGGGGGCCTGGGAGACCCAGTACTTC; cdr3_aa: CSATTGGAWETQYF; v_call: TRBV20-1; j_call: TRBJ2-5; clone_size: few; d_call: TRBD2
cdr3_nt: TGTGCCAGCAGTTACATACAGGGGTGGTACACTGAAGCTTTCTTT; cdr3_aa: CASSYIQGWYTEAFF; v_call: TRBV6-2/TRBV6-3; j_call: TRBJ1-1; clone_size: .; d_call: TRBD1
cdr3_nt: TGTGCTAGCAGCTTAGGGGCCGGCGGCCTTGGGTCGTCTGGGGAGCTGTTTTTT; cdr3_aa: CASSLGAGGLGSSGELFF; v_call: TRBV7-7; j_call: TRBJ2-2; clone_size: .; d_call: .
cdr3_nt: TGTGCCTGGGGACAGGGGAATGGCTACACCTTC; cdr3_aa: CAWGQGNGYTF; v_call: TRBV30; j_call: TRBJ1-2; clone_size: .; d_call: TRBD1
cdr3_nt: TGCAGCGTTGAATGGGGACAGGGGGTCGGGGAGCTGTTTTTT; cdr3_aa: CSVEWGQGVGELFF; v_call: TRBV29-1; j_call: TRBJ2-2; clone_size: many; d_call: TRBD1
cdr3_nt: TGCAGCGTTGAAGGGGACGGAATACAAGAGACCCAGTACTTC; cdr3_aa: CSVEGDGIQETQYF; v_call: TRBV29-1; j_call: TRBJ2-5; clone_size: .; d_call: .
cdr3_nt: TGTGCCAGCAGCGATGACGGAGAGACCCAGTACTTC; cdr3_aa: CASSDDGETQYF; v_call: TRBV9; j_call: TRBJ2-5; clone_size: few; d_call: .
cdr3_nt: TGCGCCAGCAGGCCACAGGGGCTGCCCTCCTACGAGCAGTACTTC; cdr3_aa: CASRPQGLPSYEQYF; v_call: TRBV10-1; j_call: TRBJ2-7; clone_size: .; d_call: TRBD1
cdr3_nt: TGTGCCAGCAGTTTTATCGGGGCAAACAATGAGCAGTTCTTC; cdr3_aa: CASSFIGANNEQFF; v_call: TRBV27; j_call: TRBJ2-1; clone_size: .; d_call: .
cdr3_nt: TGTGCCAGCAGCGTCCCGGACAGCCAAGAGACCCAGTACTTC; cdr3_aa: CASSVPDSQETQYF; v_call: TRBV9; j_call: TRBJ2-5; clone_size: few; d_call: .
cdr3_nt: TGCAGTGCAAGGACAGGGCGAGCAGATACGCAGTATTTT; cdr3_aa: CSARTGRADTQYF; v_call: TRBV20-1; j_call: TRBJ2-3; clone_size: .; d_call: TRBD1
cdr3_nt: TGTGCCAGCAGCTTAGATGGGAACACCGGGGAGCTGTTTTTT; cdr3_aa: CASSLDGNTGELFF; v_call: TRBV7-9; j_call: TRBJ2-2; clone_size: .; d_call: .
cdr3_nt: TGTGCCAGCAGCTCTCCGGACAGGCCCTTTTCCTACGAGCAGTACTTC; cdr3_aa: CASSSPDRPFSYEQYF; v_call: TRBV7-3; j_call: TRBJ2-7; clone_size: few; d_call: TRBD1
cdr3_nt: TGTGCCAGCAGCGTCACCGGGACAGGGCTGGATACGCAGTATTTT; cdr3_aa: CASSVTGTGLDTQYF; v_call: TRBV9; j_call: TRBJ2-3; clone_size: few; d_call: TRBD1
cdr3_nt: TGTGCCAGCAGCCACAGGGGGAATTACTACGAGCAGTACTTC; cdr3_aa: CASSHRGNYYEQYF; v_call: TRBV7-2; j_call: TRBJ2-7; clone_size: .; d_call: TRBD1
cdr3_nt: TGCAGTGCTAGAGATATAGCGGGGGGGCCTGTCAATGAGCAGTTCTTC; cdr3_aa: CSARDIAGGPVNEQFF; v_call: TRBV20-1; j_call: TRBJ2-1; clone_size: few; d_call: TRBD2
cdr3_nt: TGTGCCAGCAGCTTGGATAGACAGGGGGAGGGGTACGAGCAGTACTTC; cdr3_aa: CASSLDRQGEGYEQYF; v_call: TRBV11-2; j_call: TRBJ2-7; clone_size: few; d_call: TRBD1
cdr3_nt: TGCAGCAGCATCGATCTTCACAGGGGTTCCTACAATGAGCAGTTCTTC; cdr3_aa: CSSIDLHRGSYNEQFF; v_call: TRBV29-1; j_call: TRBJ2-1; clone_size: many; d_call: TRBD1
cdr3_nt: TGTGCCAGCTCACCTGTCGACGGATCTACGGAGCAGTACTTC; cdr3_aa: CASSPVDGSTEQYF; v_call: TRBV18; j_call: TRBJ2-7; clone_size: .; d_call: .
cdr3_nt: TGTGCCAGCAGCTTAGTTAGTTCCTACGAGCAGTACTTC; cdr3_aa: CASSLVSSYEQYF; v_call: TRBV7-8; j_call: TRBJ2-7; clone_size: many; d_call: .
cdr3_nt: TGCGCCAGCAGCCAACTGGGCAACGAGCAGTACTTC; cdr3_aa: CASSQLGNEQYF; v_call: TRBV4-1; j_call: TRBJ2-7; clone_size: .; d_call: .
cdr3_nt: TGCGCCAGCAGCTTGTCGTACAGGGACTCCTACGAGCAGTACTTC; cdr3_aa: CASSLSYRDSYEQYF; v_call: TRBV5-1; j_call: TRBJ2-7; clone_size: .; d_call: .